The source of this TCR beta chain is a study of T cell responses to AZD1222 COVID-19 vaccine. Clones were read by immunoSEQ multiplex PCR, and TCRdb kept only the in-frame ones, dropping some. The sample carries 250,000 to 300,000 clones, 94% recorded once. Per the germline V gene, CDR1 is LGHNA and CDR2 is YNFKEQ. Trimming took 4 bases from V and 6 from J; bases not matched to a gene: 14. The CDR3 has 16 amino acids. The V gene is TRBV4-2, the J gene TRBJ1-2, with 7 nucleotides matching TRBD1. The sample in question was peripheral blood, obtained 28 days after the second AZD1222 dose. The receptor comes from an adult who received the AZD1222 COVID-19 vaccine. DNA of the CDR3: TGTGCCAGCAGCCTAAGACAGGGAGCTGAGGCGGATGGCTACACCTTC. Residues: CASSLRQGAEADGYTF.